What follows describes a single T cell receptor (beta chain). Antigen specificity is unknown. Germline CDR1 reads SGHRS; CDR2 reads YFSETQ. CDR3 length: 13 amino acids. V shed 5 bases and J shed 5 bases, with 14 bases lying between them. Sorting recovered naive CD8 T cells on a CD8+CD4-CCR7+CD45RA+ profile. The data derive from a study of molecular identifiers for immune sequencing clone quantification. Study information: Naive CD8 cell RNA, from approximately 20,000 or 100,000 cells, was split five ways in replicates, with four sequenced.

Study observations and caveats: The share of molecules held by clones above 20 RNA copies was over 97% in effector cells and under 1% in naive cells.

TCRdb independently ran MiXCR on the PCR reads; one entry per CDR3 protein. The repertoire holds fewer than 350,000 distinct CDR3 sequences, with roughly a quarter as singletons. The source is a human donor in good health. Some libraries in this study had Jurkat cell RNA spiked in. Sequencing used naive CD8+ T cells from blood, with Jurkat cell RNA spiked in. Subset in this sample: FACS-sorted CD8+CD4-CCR7+CD45RA+ naive T cells. The chain recombines TRBV5-1 with TRBJ2-7, with D perhaps given as TRBD1 or TRBD2 (5 bases each). CDR3 nucleotides: TGCGCCAGCAGGCCGGGACGGGGCCACGAGCAGTACTTC. Translation gives CASRPGRGHEQYF.